The 22 T cell receptor beta chains below all came from one sample that was sequenced in a study of cytomegalovirus exposure and HLA in healthy donors. Use of 60 Vbeta and 13 Jbeta primers characterized the PCR. The data were produced by immunoSEQ multiplex PCR, yet TCRdb's version contains in-frame clones alone and is incomplete. The table lists about 140,000 clones, under 90% of them singletons. Sequenced: PBMCs. Receptors originate from a man aged 35-49 years in good health and CMV-seronegative.

V usage is TRBV28 and J usage is TRBJ2-5; 9 bases line up with TRBD1. CDR1 is MDHEN, CDR2 SYDVKM, per germline. This CDR3 has 15 residues. J lost 3 bases, V lost 6 bases, and 8 bases had no gene match. The CDR3 region has the DNA TGTGCCAGCAGCCATATCGGGACAGGGAAAGAGACCCAGTACTTC. It translates to CASSHIGTGKETQYF.

This chain uses TRBV5-4 with TRBJ2-7; 16 nucleotides align to TRBD2. Looked up from germline, CDR1 is SGHNT and CDR2 is YYREEE (reference sequence). Trimming at V came to 3 bases and at J to 4 bases, leaving 10 bases not matched to a gene. CDR3 length: 18 residues. In DNA form, the CDR3 reads TGTGCCAGCAGCTCCCCGGGACTAGCGGGGGGGCTAGGGTACGAGCAGTACTTC. Its protein is CASSSPGLAGGLGYEQYF.

This chain connects TRBV5-1 to TRBJ2-2, with D maybe TRBD1 (6 bases). Trimming stripped 5 bases from V and 2 bases from J, with 19 bases between. The germline V gene has CDR1 SGHRS and CDR2 YFSETQ. The CDR3 extends over 17 amino acids. The DNA of the CDR3 is TGCGCCAGCAGGTCACCCGGGACACCCATTAACACCGGGGAGCTGTTTTTT. Translating gives CASRSPGTPINTGELFF.

This chain joins TRBV9 and TRBJ1-4, with 7 bases identical to TRBD1. The germline V gene encodes CDR1 SGDLS and CDR2 YYNGEE. The V and J ends lost 3 bases and 6 bases, in that order; junction bases with no gene match: 8. The CDR3 sequence is 15 residues long. The CDR3 DNA reads as TGTGCCAGCAGCGGAGAGGGACAGCATTATGAAAAACTGTTTTTT. It codes for CASSGEGQHYEKLFF. The whole variable domain, remainder taken from reference TRBV9 and TRBJ1-4, is DSGVTQTPKHLITATGQRVTLRCSPRSGDLSVYWYQQSLDQGLQFLIQYYNGEERAKGNILERFSAQQFPDLHSELNLSSLELGDSALYFCASSGEGQHYEKLFFGSGTQLSVL.

The chain uses TRBV10-3 and TRBJ1-1; D might be TRBD1 (6 bases). Germline loops: CDR1 ENHRY, CDR2 SYGVKD. The germline V and J ends were trimmed by 5 bases and 8 bases, with 12 bases remaining between them. The CDR3 contains 12 residues. The CDR3 DNA is TGTGCCATCAGTCTGGACAGCCTAGAAGCTTTCTTT. The encoded protein is CAISLDSLEAFF.

This sequence joins TRBV7-2 and TRBJ2-7, with a tentative D call TRBD2 (6 bases). Trimming stripped 2 bases from V and 0 bases from J, with 11 bases between. The CDR3 loop spans 15 amino acids. CDR1 is SGHTA, CDR2 FQGNSA, per germline. The CDR3 loop reads CASSLSAGTSYEQYF. CDR3 nucleotide sequence: TGTGCCAGCAGCTTATCGGCGGGAACCTCCTACGAGCAGTACTTC. Drawing the rest from reference TRBV7-2 and TRBJ2-7, the complete variable domain is GAGVSQSPSNKVTEKGKDVELRCDPISGHTALYWYRQSLGQGLEFLIYFQGNSAPDKSGLPSDRFSAERTGGSVSTLTIQRTQQEDSAVYLCASSLSAGTSYEQYFGPGTRLTVT.

The chain carries TRBV5-1 and TRBJ2-1; 10 positions agree with TRBD1. Germline trimming cut 4 bases from V and 5 bases from J; bases unmatched to any gene: 6. Looked up from germline, CDR1 is SGHRS and CDR2 is YFSETQ. The CDR3 consists of 15 residues. CDR3 DNA sequence: TGCGCCAGCAGCCGCGACAGGGGGCAAAACAATGAGCAGTTCTTC. Translating it yields CASSRDRGQNNEQFF.

This clone was found a few times. V and J are TRBV2 and TRBJ2-5, with 9 bases identical to TRBD1. Gene TRBJ2-7 matches the end of the DNA better, so the J call may be wrong. The CDR3 runs 11 residues. The germline CDR1 and CDR2 sequences are SNHLY and FYNNEI. Written as DNA, the CDR3 is TGTGCCAGTCAGACAGGGGGCGAGCAGTACTTC. Translated, it gives CASQTGGEQYF.

This clone was seen once. This chain joins TRBV30 and TRBJ1-2; no definite D call. Trimming removed 2 bases at V and 6 bases at J, with 13 bases between. The CDR3 is 13 amino acids. Germline values: CDR1 GTSNPN, CDR2 SVGIG (reference sequence). The CDR3 sequence is CAWSFEGRNGYTF. The CDR3 region has the DNA TGTGCCTGGAGTTTCGAGGGAAGGAATGGCTACACCTTC.

This clone has a single count. V and J are TRBV7-3 and TRBJ2-1, with D tentatively TRBD2 (6 bases). The V gene's germline CDR1 is SGHTA and CDR2 FQGTGA. CDR3 length: 14 amino acids. V dropped 5 bases and J dropped 8 bases, with 16 bases sitting between them. In DNA form, the CDR3 reads TGTGCCAGCAGCCTCTGGGGGACTGCTGATGAGCAGTTCTTC. This gives the protein CASSLWGTADEQFF.

The J gene is TRBJ1-4, the V gene TRBV7-2, with 7 bases that match TRBD1. V trimming: 5 bases; J trimming: 6 bases; junction bases outside the gene matches: 9. CDR1 and CDR2 from the germline V gene are SGHTA and FQGNSA. This CDR3 spans 15 amino acids. CDR3 DNA sequence: TGTGCCAGCAGCCTACGACAGGGTCTAGATGAAAAACTGTTTTTT. Protein sequence: CASSLRQGLDEKLFF.

This clone has only a few counts. The rearrangement uses TRBV28 and TRBJ2-7, with D tentatively TRBD2 (6 bases). V was pared by 5 bases and J by 6 bases, with 23 bases between. This CDR3 comprises 16 residues. CDR1 is MDHEN, CDR2 SYDVKM, per germline. The DNA for the CDR3 is TGTGCCAGCAGTCCCTTTGTTCGGGGGTTCCGTGGCGAGCAGTACTTC. Amino acid sequence: CASSPFVRGFRGEQYF.

The chain carries TRBV27 and TRBJ2-1; 10 nucleotides line up with TRBD1. CDR1 MNHEY and CDR2 SMNVEV come from the germline V gene (reference sequence). This CDR3 has 16 residues. The V segment lost 6 bases and the J segment 6 bases; nucleotides outside the gene matches: 11. CDR3 amino acids: CASRQLGTGEVNEQFF. The DNA for the CDR3 is TGTGCCAGCAGGCAACTCGGGACAGGGGAAGTCAATGAGCAGTTCTTC.

The chain couples TRBV18 to TRBJ2-2; D is perhaps TRBD2 (6 bases). V was cut by 0 bases and J by 2 bases, with 10 bases left in between. This CDR3 comprises 16 residues. Germline-derived CDR1 and CDR2 are KGHSH and LQKENI. CDR3 sequence: CASSPPGSSNTGELFF. CDR3 coding DNA: TGTGCCAGCTCACCACCCGGGAGCTCTAACACCGGGGAGCTGTTTTTT.

The chain uses TRBV10-3 and TRBJ1-2; D not certain. The germline CDR1 and CDR2 sequences are ENHRY and SYGVKD. The CDR3 has 16 amino acids. The V end lost 2 bases, the J end lost 7 bases, and 20 bases lay between the germline ends. The CDR3 loop reads CAISEAGALLNGGYTF. The CDR3 DNA reads as TGTGCCATCAGTGAGGCAGGTGCTCTTTTAAATGGTGGCTACACCTTC.

The chain is built from TRBV11-2 and TRBJ2-3; 9 bases line up with TRBD2. The V segment lost 3 bases and the J segment 2 bases; nucleotides outside the gene matches: 3. Germline values: CDR1 SGHAT, CDR2 FQNNGV. The CDR3 totals 15 residues. In nucleotides, the CDR3 is TGTGCCAGCAGCTTGACTAGCGGATACACAGATACGCAGTATTTT. Translation: CASSLTSGYTDTQYF.

J is TRBJ2-3 and V is TRBV23-1; no clear D. TRBV23-1 is noted as an ORF with a role that remains uncertain. CDR3 length: 16 amino acids. Trimming pared 4 bases from V and 4 bases from J, leaving 18 bases between. Here the CDR3 reads CASSLLVGYLADTQYF. The CDR3 DNA sequence: TGCGCCAGCAGTCTTTTAGTCGGGTATTTAGCAGATACGCAGTATTTT.

The rearrangement uses TRBV14 and TRBJ2-3, with TRBD2 matching over 12 bases. V shed 4 bases, J shed 4 bases, and the junction held 3 bases outside the gene matches. The CDR3 runs to 15 residues. CDR1 is SGHDN and CDR2 is FVKESK in the germline V gene. CDR3 sequence reads: CASSPGTSGSDTQYF. DNA for the CDR3: TGTGCCAGCAGCCCAGGGACTAGCGGGTCAGATACGCAGTATTTT.

This clone has just one count. The chain recombines TRBV7-9 with TRBJ1-4; 8 nucleotides match TRBD1. The germline V gene encodes CDR1 SEHNR and CDR2 FQNEAQ (reference sequence). The CDR3 is made up of 15 amino acids. V lost 5 bases and J lost 8; bases outside the gene matches: 10. CDR3 DNA sequence: TGTGCCAGCAGCCCACCGGGACAGGCCCTCGAAAAACTGTTTTTT. It encodes CASSPPGQALEKLFF. The full variable domain, its missing parts supplied by reference TRBV7-9 and TRBJ1-4, is DTGVSQNPRHKITKRGQNVTFRCDPISEHNRLYWYRQTLGQGPEFLTYFQNEAQLEKSRLLSDRFSAERPKGSFSTLEIQRTEQGDSAMYLCASSPPGQALEKLFFGSGTQLSVL.

In this sample, this clone turned up a few times. Relative to the germline gene, one junction end is altered; a read error may explain this. The CDR3 sequence is CASSSTDSTWDTQYF. The CDR3, as DNA: TGTGCTAGCAGCTCAACGGACTCCACTTGGGATACGCAGTATTTT. V is TRBV7-7 and J is TRBJ2-3; D may be TRBD2 (5 bases). Germline V lookup: CDR1 SSHAT, CDR2 FNYEAQ (reference sequence). This CDR3 is built from 15 residues. The full variable domain, rest sourced from reference TRBV7-7 and TRBJ2-3, is GAGVSQSPRYKVTKRGQDVTLRCDPISSHATLYWYQQALGQGPEFLTYFNYEAQPDKSGLPSDRFSAERPEGSISTLTIQRTEQRDSAMYRCASSSTDSTWDTQYFGPGTRLTVL.

The count of this clone is one. This chain links TRBV19 with TRBJ1-6, with TRBD1 matching 8 bases. The CDR3 contains 15 residues. Per germline, CDR1 LNHDA and CDR2 SQIVND (reference sequence). V lost 4 bases to trimming and J lost 7 bases; unmatched junction nucleotides: 6. CDR3 in DNA: TGTGCCAGTAGTACACAGGGGGTGGAGAATTCACCCCTCCACTTT. This translates into CASSTQGVENSPLHF.

V and J are TRBV30 and TRBJ1-2, with D tentatively TRBD1 (6 bases). Germline V gives CDR1 GTSNPN, CDR2 SVGIG (reference sequence). Trimming stripped 0 bases from V and 5 bases from J, with 10 bases between. The CDR3 length is 13 residues. The CDR3 bases are TGTGCCTGGAGTGTAAACAGGGAATATGGCTACACCTTC. As protein: CAWSVNREYGYTF.